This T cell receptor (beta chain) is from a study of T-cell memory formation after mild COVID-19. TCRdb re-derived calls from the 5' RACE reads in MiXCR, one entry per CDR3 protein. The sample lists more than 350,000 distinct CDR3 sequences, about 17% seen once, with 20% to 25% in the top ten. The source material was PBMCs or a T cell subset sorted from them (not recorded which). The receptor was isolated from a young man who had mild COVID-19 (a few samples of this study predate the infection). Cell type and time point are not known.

The CDR3 coding sequence is TGCAGTGCTCCCGGGCAGCCAGATACGCAGTATTTT. Protein: CSAPGQPDTQYF. The genes are TRBV20-1 and TRBJ2-3; D unclear. This CDR3 is 12 amino acids long. From germline, CDR1 is DFQATT and CDR2 SNEGSKA (reference sequence). V was clipped by 5 bases and J by 4 bases, with 10 bases between them.